The rows below give T cell receptor beta chains drawn from one sample of a study of control samples from healthy donors and cancer patients. The method was immunoSEQ multiplex PCR; TCRdb's version includes in-frame clones alone and lacks a portion of them. The profile shows about 48,000 clones, over 90% of them singletons. The specimen was PBMCs. The receptors come from a woman between 50 and 59 years old with head and neck cancer. CDR3s include the opening cysteine and the closing phenylalanine or tryptophan. A D gene is named only where the DNA matches it firmly.

d_gene	v_gene	j_gene	CDR3aa	CDR3nt
.	TRBV24-1	TRBJ2-3	CATSDSGTHGIDTQYF	TGTGCCACCAGTGATTCCGGGACACACGGGATTGATACGCAGTATTTT
.	TRBV12-5	TRBJ2-1	CASAWGPSKGEQFF	TGTGCTAGTGCCTGGGGACCCTCTAAAGGGGAGCAGTTCTTC
TRBD1	TRBV18	TRBJ2-7	CASSPTGSAYEQYF	TGTGCCAGCTCACCGACAGGGTCTGCCTACGAGCAGTACTTC
.	TRBV10-3	TRBJ2-2	CAISESIRTSGELFF	TGTGCCATCAGTGAGTCTATTCGGACGAGCGGGGAGCTGTTTTTT
TRBD2	TRBV5-1	TRBJ2-3	CASSPTLAGVSDTQYF	TGCGCCAGCAGCCCTACACTAGCGGGGGTTTCAGATACGCAGTATTTT
.	TRBV28	TRBJ1-4	CASSNGGRQGEKLFF	TGTGCCAGCAGTAACGGGGGCAGGCAGGGTGAAAAACTGTTTTTT
.	TRBV15	TRBJ1-5	CATSRTRQTSNQPQHF	TGTGCCACCAGCAGAACCCGACAGACTAGCAATCAGCCCCAGCATTTT
TRBD1	TRBV7-2	TRBJ2-3	CASSGQGGQDTQYF	TGTGCCAGCAGCGGACAGGGTGGCCAGGATACGCAGTATTTT
.	TRBV10-3	TRBJ1-6	CAISEALYNSPLHF	TGTGCCATCAGTGAGGCACTGTATAATTCACCCCTCCACTTT
.	TRBV6-5	TRBJ1-5	CASSYNRDSNQPQHF	TGTGCCAGCAGTTACAACAGGGATAGCAATCAGCCCCAGCATTTT
.	TRBV25-1	TRBJ1-6	CASSFHHSPLHF	TGTGCCAGCAGTTTCCACCATTCACCCCTCCACTTT
.	TRBV6-2/TRBV6-3	TRBJ2-1	CASSYGTDYDEQFF	TGTGCCAGCAGTTACGGGACCGACTATGATGAGCAGTTCTTC
.	TRBV5-1	TRBJ1-1	CASTRGRGDTEAFF	TGCGCCAGCACCCGGGGAAGGGGAGACACTGAAGCTTTCTTT
.	TRBV7-2	TRBJ1-2	CASRLRGSTNYGYTF	TGTGCCAGCAGGTTGAGGGGGAGTACTAACTATGGCTACACCTTC
TRBD2	TRBV9	TRBJ2-5	CASSLLGTTQETQYF	TGTGCCAGCAGCTTATTAGGGACTACCCAAGAGACCCAGTACTTC
TRBD1	TRBV20-1	TRBJ2-7	CSAGGQGQQYF	TGCAGTGCTGGGGGACAGGGCCAGCAGTACTTC
.	TRBV7-9	TRBJ2-3	CASSPGPTDTQYF	TGTGCCAGCAGCCCGGGCCCCACAGATACGCAGTATTTT
.	TRBV3-1/TRBV3-2	TRBJ2-3	CASSQVDTSTDTQYF	TGTGCCAGCAGCCAAGTGGACACCAGCACAGATACGCAGTATTTT
.	TRBV7-9	TRBJ2-6	CASSFGDLGANVLTF	TGTGCCAGCAGCTTTGGGGATCTTGGGGCCAACGTCCTGACTTTC
.	TRBV7-2	TRBJ2-3	CASSSEGRGTDTQYF	TGTGCCAGCAGCTCGGAGGGCCGGGGCACAGATACGCAGTATTTT